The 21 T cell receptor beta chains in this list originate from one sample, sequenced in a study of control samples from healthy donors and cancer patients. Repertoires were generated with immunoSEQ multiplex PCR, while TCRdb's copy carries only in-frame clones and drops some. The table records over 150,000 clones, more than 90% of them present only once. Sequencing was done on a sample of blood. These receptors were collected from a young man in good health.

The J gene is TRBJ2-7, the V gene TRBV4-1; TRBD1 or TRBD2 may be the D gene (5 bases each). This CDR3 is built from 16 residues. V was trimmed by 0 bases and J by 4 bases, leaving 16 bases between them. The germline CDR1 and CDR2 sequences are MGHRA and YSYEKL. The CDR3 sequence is CASSQDEPGPPYEQYF. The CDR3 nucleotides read TGCGCCAGCAGCCAAGATGAGCCGGGACCCCCTTACGAGCAGTACTTC.

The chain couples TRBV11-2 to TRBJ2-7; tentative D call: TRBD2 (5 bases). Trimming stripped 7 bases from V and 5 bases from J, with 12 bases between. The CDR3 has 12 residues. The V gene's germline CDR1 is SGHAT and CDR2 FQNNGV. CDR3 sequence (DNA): TGTGCCAGCACCCCCTCCGGGAACGAGCAGTACTTC. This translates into CASTPSGNEQYF.

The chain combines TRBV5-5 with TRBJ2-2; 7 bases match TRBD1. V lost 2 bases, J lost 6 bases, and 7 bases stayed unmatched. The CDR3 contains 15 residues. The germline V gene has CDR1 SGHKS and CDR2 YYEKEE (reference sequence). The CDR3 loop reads CASSLSVQGAGELFF. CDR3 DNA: TGTGCCAGCAGCTTATCCGTGCAGGGGGCCGGGGAGCTGTTTTTT.

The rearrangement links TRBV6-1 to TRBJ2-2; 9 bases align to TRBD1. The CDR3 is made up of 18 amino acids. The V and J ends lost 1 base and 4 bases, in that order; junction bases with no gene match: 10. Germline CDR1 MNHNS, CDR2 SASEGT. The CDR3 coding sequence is TGTGCCAGCAGTGAAGAAGTAGGGACAGGGATAGGCACCGGGGAGCTGTTTTTT. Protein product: CASSEEVGTGIGTGELFF.

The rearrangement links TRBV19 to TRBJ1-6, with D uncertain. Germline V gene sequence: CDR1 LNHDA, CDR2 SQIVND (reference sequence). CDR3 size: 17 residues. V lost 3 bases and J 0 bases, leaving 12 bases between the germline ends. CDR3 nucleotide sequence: TGTGCCAGTAGTATCGCGTACTCCCGCTCCTATAATTCACCCCTCCACTTT. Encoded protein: CASSIAYSRSYNSPLHF.

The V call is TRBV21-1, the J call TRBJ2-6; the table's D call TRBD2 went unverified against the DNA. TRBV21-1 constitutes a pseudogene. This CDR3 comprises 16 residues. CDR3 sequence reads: CASSKVGVSGANVLTF. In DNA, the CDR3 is TGTGCCAGCAGCAAAGTCGGGGTCTCTGGGGCCAACGTCCTGACTTTC.

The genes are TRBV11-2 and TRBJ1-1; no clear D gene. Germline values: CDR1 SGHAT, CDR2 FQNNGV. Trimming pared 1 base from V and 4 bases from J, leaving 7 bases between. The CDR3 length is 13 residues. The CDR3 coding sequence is TGTGCCAGCAGCTTAGTGCAGCCCACTGAAGCTTTCTTT. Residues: CASSLVQPTEAFF.

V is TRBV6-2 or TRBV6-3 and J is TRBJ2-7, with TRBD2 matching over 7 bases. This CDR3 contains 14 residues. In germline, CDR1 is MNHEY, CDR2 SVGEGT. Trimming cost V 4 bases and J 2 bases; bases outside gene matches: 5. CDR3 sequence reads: CASSSPGGAYEQYF. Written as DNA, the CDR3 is TGTGCCAGCAGTTCCCCGGGGGGAGCCTACGAGCAGTACTTC.

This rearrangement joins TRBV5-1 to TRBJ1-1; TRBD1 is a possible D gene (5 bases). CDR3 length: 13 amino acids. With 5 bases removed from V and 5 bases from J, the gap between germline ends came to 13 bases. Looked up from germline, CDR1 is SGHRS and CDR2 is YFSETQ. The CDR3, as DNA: TGCGCCAGCAGTTTTGAGGGGACTACTGAAGCTTTCTTT. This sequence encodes CASSFEGTTEAFF.

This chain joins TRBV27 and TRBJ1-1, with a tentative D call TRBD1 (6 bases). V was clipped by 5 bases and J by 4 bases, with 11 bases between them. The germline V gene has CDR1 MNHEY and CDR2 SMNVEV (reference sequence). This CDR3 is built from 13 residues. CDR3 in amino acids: CASSRIGGTEAFF. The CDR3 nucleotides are TGTGCCAGCAGTCGAATAGGGGGCACTGAAGCTTTCTTT.

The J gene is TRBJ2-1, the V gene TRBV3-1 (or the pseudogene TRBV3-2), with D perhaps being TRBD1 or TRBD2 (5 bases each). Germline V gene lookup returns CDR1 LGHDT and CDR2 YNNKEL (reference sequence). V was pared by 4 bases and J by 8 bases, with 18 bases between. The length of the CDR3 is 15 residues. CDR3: CASSRGATSWDEQFF. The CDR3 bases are TGTGCCAGCAGCCGAGGGGCTACCAGCTGGGATGAGCAGTTCTTC.

The CDR3 is CASSQDFIRGVAGRKETQYF. In DNA, the CDR3 is TGTGCCAGCAGCCAAGATTTCATAAGGGGAGTAGCGGGGCGTAAAGAGACCCAGTACTTC. The V and J genes are TRBV4-2 and TRBJ2-5; 8 bases are shared with TRBD2. CDR3 length: 20 residues. With 0 bases clipped from V and 3 bases from J, the junction kept 18 bases outside the gene matches. Germline V gene sequence: CDR1 LGHNA, CDR2 YNFKEQ.

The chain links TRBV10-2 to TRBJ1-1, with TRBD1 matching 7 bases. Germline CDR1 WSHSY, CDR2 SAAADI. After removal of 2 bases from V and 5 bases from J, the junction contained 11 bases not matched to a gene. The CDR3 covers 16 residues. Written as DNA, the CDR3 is TGCGCCAGCAGTGAGCGGACGGGGGCAGGGGGAACTGAAGCTTTCTTT. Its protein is CASSERTGAGGTEAFF.

CDR3 DNA sequence: TGTGCCACCAGCAGAGATCATGCAGGGAACACTGAAGCTTTCTTT. This translates into CATSRDHAGNTEAFF. The chain is built from TRBV15 and TRBJ1-1, with D unclear. Trimming pared 0 bases from V and 1 base from J, leaving 9 bases between. Germline V gene data show CDR1 as LNHNV and CDR2 as YYDKDF (reference sequence). The CDR3 totals 15 residues.

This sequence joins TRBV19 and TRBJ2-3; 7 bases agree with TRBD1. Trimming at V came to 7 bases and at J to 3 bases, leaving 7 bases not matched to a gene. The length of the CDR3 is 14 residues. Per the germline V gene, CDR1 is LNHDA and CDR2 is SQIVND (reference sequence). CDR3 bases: TGTGCCAGTACCCCGACAGGGAAGACAGATACGCAGTATTTT. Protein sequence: CASTPTGKTDTQYF.

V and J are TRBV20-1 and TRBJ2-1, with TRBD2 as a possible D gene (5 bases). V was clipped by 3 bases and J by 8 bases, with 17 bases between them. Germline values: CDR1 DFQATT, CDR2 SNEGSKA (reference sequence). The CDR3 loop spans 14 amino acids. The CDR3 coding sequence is TGCAGTGCTAGTACCCCTCCTAGCCACGATGAGCAGTTCTTC. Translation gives CSASTPPSHDEQFF.

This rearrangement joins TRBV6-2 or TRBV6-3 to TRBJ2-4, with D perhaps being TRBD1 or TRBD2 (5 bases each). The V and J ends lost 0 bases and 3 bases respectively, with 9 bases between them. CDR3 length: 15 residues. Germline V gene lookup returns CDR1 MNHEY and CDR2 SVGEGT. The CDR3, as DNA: TGTGCCAGCAGTTACTCGAATGGGGGCAAAAACATTCAGTACTTC. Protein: CASSYSNGGKNIQYF.

This CDR3 is CASSKGRGDEAFF. CDR3 in DNA: TGTGCCAGTAGTAAGGGACGGGGGGATGAAGCTTTCTTT. This chain links TRBV19 with TRBJ1-1, with TRBD1 as a possible D gene (5 bases). Trimming took off 4 bases at V and 7 bases at J, with 13 bases between the two ends. The CDR3 has 13 amino acids. From germline, CDR1 is LNHDA and CDR2 SQIVND (reference sequence). The full variable domain, its missing parts supplied by reference TRBV19 and TRBJ1-1, is DGGITQSPKYLFRKEGQNVTLSCEQNLNHDAMYWYRQDPGQGLRLIYYSQIVNDFQKGDIAEGYSVSREKKESFPLTVTSAQKNPTAFYLCASSKGRGDEAFFGQGTRLTVV.

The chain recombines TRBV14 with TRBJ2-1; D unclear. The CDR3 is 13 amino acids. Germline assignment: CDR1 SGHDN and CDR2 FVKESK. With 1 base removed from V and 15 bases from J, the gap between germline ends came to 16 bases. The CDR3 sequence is CASSQAVTASLFF. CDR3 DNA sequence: TGTGCCAGCAGCCAAGCAGTCACAGCGTCGCTGTTCTTC.

The CDR3 DNA is TGTGCCAGCAGCCCCCCCCCGGACAGGGGCCGGAGCTACACCTTC. This encodes CASSPPPDRGRSYTF. The rearrangement joins TRBV6-5 to TRBJ1-2; TRBD1 matches 9 bases. The CDR3 has 15 residues. Germline lookup yields CDR1 MNHEY and CDR2 SVGAGI. V shed 6 bases and J 9 bases; nucleotides not matched to a gene: 14.

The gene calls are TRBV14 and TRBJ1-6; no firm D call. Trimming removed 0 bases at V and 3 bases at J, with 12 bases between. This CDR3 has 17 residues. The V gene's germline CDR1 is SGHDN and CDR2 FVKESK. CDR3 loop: CASSQEGSTFYNSPLHF. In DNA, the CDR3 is TGTGCCAGCAGCCAAGAGGGGTCCACCTTCTATAATTCACCCCTCCACTTT.